These 3 T cell receptor beta chains came from one sample sequenced in a study of T cell responses to AZD1222 COVID-19 vaccine. The method was immunoSEQ multiplex PCR; TCRdb's version includes in-frame clones alone and lacks a portion of them. The sample carries approximately 110,000 clones, roughly 90% recorded once. The sample was peripheral blood, taken 28 days after the second AZD1222 dose. The receptors were sampled from an adult who received the AZD1222 COVID-19 vaccine.

V is TRBV7-9 and J is TRBJ1-4; D may be TRBD1 (5 bases). Germline CDR1 SEHNR, CDR2 FQNEAQ (reference sequence). The CDR3 has 12 residues. V lost 3 bases to trimming and J lost 12 bases, with 11 bases between them. The CDR3 bases are TGTGCCAGCAGCTTCGCGATGGGGGAACTGTTTTTT. It encodes CASSFAMGELFF.

This chain joins TRBV28 and TRBJ2-5; TRBD1 agrees at 9 bases. The ends lost 5 bases at V and 11 bases at J; junction bases unmatched: 9. The CDR3 contains 13 residues. Germline CDR1 is MDHEN and CDR2 is SYDVKM. CDR3 residues: CASSRDREPLQYF. The CDR3 nucleotides read TGTGCCAGCAGTCGGGACAGGGAGCCCCTTCAGTACTTC. The whole variable domain, filled in from reference TRBV28 and TRBJ2-5, reads DVKVTQSSRYLVKRTGEKVFLECVQDMDHENMFWYRQDPGLGLRLIYFSYDVKMKEKGDIPEGYSVSREKKERFSLILESASTNQTSMYLCASSRDREPLQYFGPGTRLLVL.

This clone occurred once. The rearrangement links TRBV7-9 to TRBJ1-2; tentative D call: TRBD1 (5 bases). The CDR3 contains 13 residues. Germline V lookup: CDR1 SEHNR, CDR2 FQNEAQ (reference sequence). V was pared by 1 base and J by 7 bases, with 10 bases between. CDR3 sequence reads: CASSLDPRVGYTF. CDR3 nucleotides: TGTGCCAGCAGCTTAGACCCCAGGGTTGGCTACACCTTC.